The next 13 T cell receptor beta chains were all read from a single sample in a study of human T cells and chemical hapten exposure. TCRdb itself ran the RACE reads through MiXCR, one entry per CDR3 protein. In the table there are roughly 360,000 distinct CDR3 sequences, roughly 4.8% of which are singletons. Time point of the sample: patch test 1, 2 weeks after DPC sensitization. As for treatment: therapeutic diphenylcyclopropenone sensitization with weekly scalp DPC. This sample comprised whole blood, obtained in connection with sensitization to the hapten diphenylcyclopropenone (DPC). These receptors came from a woman aged 45-60 years with alopecia areata. Some clones in this sample may be carry-over from other donors' samples.

The chain couples TRBV18 to TRBJ2-5, with D unresolved. The CDR3 runs to 15 residues. V was clipped by 6 bases and J by 6 bases, with 20 bases between them. Germline-derived CDR1 and CDR2 are KGHSH and LQKENI. Here the CDR3 reads CASSPYEGFRKTQYF. In DNA, the CDR3 is TGTGCCAGCTCGCCGTACGAAGGGTTTAGGAAGACCCAGTACTTC.

This clonotype was detected a few times. The V call is TRBV7-2, the J call TRBJ2-1, with 9 bases lining up with TRBD2. Germline values: CDR1 SGHTA, CDR2 FQGNSA. The CDR3 length is 15 residues. V gave up 5 bases and J gave up 5 bases; unmatched junction bases: 7. For the CDR3, the DNA is TGTGCCAGCAGCAGAAGAGCGGGGGGCAACAATGAGCAGTTCTTC. It encodes CASSRRAGGNNEQFF.

By sample share, this clonotype is medium-sized. This chain uses TRBV5-1 with TRBJ2-7, with 8 positions matching TRBD2. Trimming cost V 3 bases and J 0 bases; bases outside gene matches: 5. CDR1 and CDR2 from the germline V gene are SGHRS and YFSETQ. The CDR3 spans 15 residues. CDR3 in DNA: TGCGCCAGCAGCTCTAGCGGGCACTACTCCTACGAGCAGTACTTC. This encodes CASSSSGHYSYEQYF.

The table lists this clonotype with a few counts. The chain combines TRBV15 with TRBJ1-6; D possibly corresponds to TRBD1 (5 bases). V gave up 8 bases and J gave up 7 bases, with 15 bases separating them. CDR1 LNHNV and CDR2 YYDKDF come from the germline V gene (reference sequence). This CDR3 is built from 14 residues. The CDR3 DNA follows: TGTGCCACCCGGGGGGAGGGCGGAAATTCACCCCTCCACTTT. Translated, it gives CATRGEGGNSPLHF.

Comments on this clonotype: Just one base apart from a much larger clone, this may be a read error. The CDR3 coding sequence is TGCAGCGTTGAAGAGATAAACAATGAGCAGTCCTTC. Protein: CSVEEINNEQSF. The chain uses TRBV29-1 and TRBJ2-1; D remains unclear. Germline V gene lookup returns CDR1 SQVTM and CDR2 ANQGSEA. The CDR3 sequence is 12 residues long.

This clonotype was counted many times. J is TRBJ2-7 and V is TRBV3-1; maybe TRBD1 (6 bases). With 1 base removed from V and 0 bases from J, the gap between germline ends came to 7 bases. CDR3 size: 14 residues. CDR1 LGHDT and CDR2 YNNKEL come from the germline V gene (reference sequence). The CDR3 DNA reads as TGTGCCAGCAGCCAAGTACAGGGCTCCTACGAGCAGTACTTC. Translation gives CASSQVQGSYEQYF.

The chain uses TRBV6-2 or TRBV6-3 and TRBJ1-2, with 7 bases matching TRBD1. The CDR3 contains 13 residues. V gave up 6 bases and J gave up 4 bases; unmatched junction bases: 5. CDR1 is MNHEY and CDR2 is SVGEGT in the germline V gene. The CDR3, as DNA: TGTGCCAGCAGATTACAGGGGATCTATGGCTACACCTTC. Amino acids: CASRLQGIYGYTF.

Ten or more counts support this clonotype. The rearrangement uses TRBV6-5 and TRBJ1-6, with D uncertain. The germline CDR1 and CDR2 sequences are MNHEY and SVGAGI. V was cut by 6 bases and J by 0 bases, with 15 bases left in between. The CDR3 sequence is 17 residues long. The CDR3 DNA reads as TGTGCCAGCAGCCCAGACATTTACTTCTCCTATAATTCACCCCTCCACTTT. This gives the protein CASSPDIYFSYNSPLHF.

This clonotype was seen at least ten times. The J gene is TRBJ2-1, the V gene TRBV7-9; TRBD2 agrees at 9 bases. Germline trimming cut 5 bases from V and 0 bases from J; bases unmatched to any gene: 14. CDR1 SEHNR and CDR2 FQNEAQ come from the germline V gene (reference sequence). The CDR3 is 19 amino acids. CDR3 in DNA: TGTGCCAGCAGCCCAGGACTAGCGTTAACTCTTAGCTCCTACAATGAGCAGTTCTTC. Protein product: CASSPGLALTLSSYNEQFF.

This clonotype came up a few times. The rearrangement uses TRBV28 and TRBJ1-2; the D gene is possibly TRBD1 (5 bases). Germline CDR1 and CDR2: MDHEN and SYDVKM. The CDR3 extends over 13 amino acids. Between the trimmed V and J ends, which lost 4 bases and 4 bases, there was a span of 10 bases. The CDR3 DNA follows: TGTGCCAGCAGTTCCCCGGGGGGCTATGGCTACACCTTC. It encodes CASSSPGGYGYTF.

The CDR3 spells CASSVRGRNTEAFF. CDR3 bases: TGCGCCAGCAGTGTACGGGGGAGGAACACTGAAGCTTTCTTT. The chain joins TRBV10-1 to TRBJ1-1; D might be TRBD1 (5 bases). Germline V gene data show CDR1 as WNHNN and CDR2 as SYGVQD (reference sequence). Trimming left V 4 bases short and J 1 base short, with 10 bases between. The length of the CDR3 is 14 residues.

The J gene is TRBJ1-6, the V gene TRBV30, with a weak D call TRBD1 (5 bases). CDR1 GTSNPN and CDR2 SVGIG come from the germline V gene (reference sequence). There are 13 residues in the CDR3. V gave up 4 bases and J gave up 10 bases, with 14 bases separating them. The CDR3 sequence is CAWTGSSSSPLHF. CDR3 DNA sequence: TGTGCCTGGACAGGGAGTTCCAGCTCACCCCTCCACTTT. Looking up the rest from reference TRBV30 and TRBJ1-6 gives the full variable domain: SQTIHQWPATLVQPVGSPLSLECTVEGTSNPNLYWYRQAAGRGLQLLFYSVGIGQISSEVPQNLSASRPQDRQFILSSKKLLLSDSGFYLCAWTGSSSSPLHFGNGTRLTVT.

The chain has TRBV7-9 and TRBJ1-4; D not certain. Per the germline V gene, CDR1 is SEHNR and CDR2 is FQNEAQ (reference sequence). V lost 8 bases to trimming and J lost 3 bases, with 16 bases between them. There are 15 residues in the CDR3. CDR3 DNA sequence: TGTGCCAGCCTAAGGGCGCAGGCAGCTAATGAAAAACTGTTTTTT. This encodes CASLRAQAANEKLFF.